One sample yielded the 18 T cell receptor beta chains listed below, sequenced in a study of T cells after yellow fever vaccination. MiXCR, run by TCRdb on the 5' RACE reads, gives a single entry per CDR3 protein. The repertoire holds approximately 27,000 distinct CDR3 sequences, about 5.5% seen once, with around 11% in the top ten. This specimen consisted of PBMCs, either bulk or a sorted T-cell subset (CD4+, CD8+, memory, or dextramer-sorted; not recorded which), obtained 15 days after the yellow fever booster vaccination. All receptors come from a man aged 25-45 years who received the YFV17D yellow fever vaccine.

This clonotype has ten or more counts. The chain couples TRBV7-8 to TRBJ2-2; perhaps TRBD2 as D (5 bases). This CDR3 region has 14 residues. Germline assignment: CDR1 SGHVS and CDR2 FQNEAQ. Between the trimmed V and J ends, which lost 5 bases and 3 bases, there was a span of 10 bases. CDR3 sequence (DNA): TGTGCCAGCAGCCTCACTAGGGACACCGGGGAGCTGTTTTTT. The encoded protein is CASSLTRDTGELFF.

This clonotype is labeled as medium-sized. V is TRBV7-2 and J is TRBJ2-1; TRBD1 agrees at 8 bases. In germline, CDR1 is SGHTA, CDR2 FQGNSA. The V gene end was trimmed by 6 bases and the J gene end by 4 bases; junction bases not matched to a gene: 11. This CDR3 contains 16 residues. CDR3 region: CASSRIGQGWYNEQFF. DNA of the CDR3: TGTGCCAGCAGTCGAATCGGACAGGGTTGGTACAATGAGCAGTTCTTC.

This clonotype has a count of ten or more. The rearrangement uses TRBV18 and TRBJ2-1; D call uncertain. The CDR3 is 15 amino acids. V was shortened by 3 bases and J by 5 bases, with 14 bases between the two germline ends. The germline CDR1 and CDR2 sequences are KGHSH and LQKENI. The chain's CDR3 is CASSPKYTANNEQFF. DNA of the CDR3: TGTGCCAGCTCACCGAAGTACACTGCTAACAATGAGCAGTTCTTC.

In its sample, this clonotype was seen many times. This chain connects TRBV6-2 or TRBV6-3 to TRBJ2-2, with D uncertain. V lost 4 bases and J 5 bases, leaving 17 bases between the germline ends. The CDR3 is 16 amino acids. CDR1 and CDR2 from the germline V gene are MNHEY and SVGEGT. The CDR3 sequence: CASSSRQTGPTGELFF. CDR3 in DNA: TGTGCCAGCAGTTCTCGACAAACGGGCCCAACCGGGGAGCTGTTTTTT.

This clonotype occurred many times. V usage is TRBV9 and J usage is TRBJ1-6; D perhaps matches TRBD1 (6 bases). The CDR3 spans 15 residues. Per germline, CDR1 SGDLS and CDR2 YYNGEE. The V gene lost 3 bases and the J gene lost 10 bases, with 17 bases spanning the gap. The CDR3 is CASSEGRGARSPLHF. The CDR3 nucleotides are TGTGCCAGCAGCGAGGGTAGGGGGGCGCGCTCACCCCTCCACTTT.

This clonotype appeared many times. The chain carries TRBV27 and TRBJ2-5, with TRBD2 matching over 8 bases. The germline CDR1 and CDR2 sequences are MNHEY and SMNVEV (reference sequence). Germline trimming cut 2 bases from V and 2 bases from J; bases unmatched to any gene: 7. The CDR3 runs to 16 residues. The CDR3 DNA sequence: TGTGCCAGCAGTTTAAAGATTAGCGGGGTTCAAGAGACCCAGTACTTC. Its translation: CASSLKISGVQETQYF.

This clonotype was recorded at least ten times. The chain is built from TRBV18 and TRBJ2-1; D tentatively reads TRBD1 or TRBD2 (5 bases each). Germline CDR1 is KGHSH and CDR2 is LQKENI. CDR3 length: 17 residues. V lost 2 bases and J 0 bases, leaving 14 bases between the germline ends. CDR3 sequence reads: CASSPTTGAGSYNEQFF. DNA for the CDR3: TGTGCCAGCTCACCAACAACAGGTGCGGGCTCCTACAATGAGCAGTTCTTC. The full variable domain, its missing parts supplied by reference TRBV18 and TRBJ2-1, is NAGVMQNPRHLVRRRGQEARLRCSPMKGHSHVYWYRQLPEEGLKFMVYLQKENIIDESGMPKERFSAEFPKEGPSILRIQQVVRGDSAAYFCASSPTTGAGSYNEQFFGPGTRLTVL.

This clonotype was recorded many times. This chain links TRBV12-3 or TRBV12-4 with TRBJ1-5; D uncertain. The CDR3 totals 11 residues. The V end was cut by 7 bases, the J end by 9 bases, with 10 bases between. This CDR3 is CASTQRGPQHF. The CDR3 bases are TGTGCCAGCACCCAAAGAGGGCCCCAGCATTTT.

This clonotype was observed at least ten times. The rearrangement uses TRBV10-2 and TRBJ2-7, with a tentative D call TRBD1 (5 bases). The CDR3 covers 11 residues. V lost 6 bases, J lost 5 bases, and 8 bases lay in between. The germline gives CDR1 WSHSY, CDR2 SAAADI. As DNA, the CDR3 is TGCGCCAGCAGGGCAGGGAACGAGCAGTACTTC. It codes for CASRAGNEQYF.

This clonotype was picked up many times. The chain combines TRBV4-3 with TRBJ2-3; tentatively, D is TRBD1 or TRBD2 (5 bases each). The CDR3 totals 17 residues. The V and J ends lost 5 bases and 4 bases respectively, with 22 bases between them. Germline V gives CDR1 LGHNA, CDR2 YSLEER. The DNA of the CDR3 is TGCGCCAGCAGCTCCCATAGAGCGCAGGGAGACCCAGATACGCAGTATTTT. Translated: CASSSHRAQGDPDTQYF.

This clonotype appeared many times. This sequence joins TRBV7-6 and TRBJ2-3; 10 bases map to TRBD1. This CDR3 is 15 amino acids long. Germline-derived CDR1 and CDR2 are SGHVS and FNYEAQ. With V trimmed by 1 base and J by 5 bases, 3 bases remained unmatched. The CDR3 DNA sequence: TGTGCCAGCAGCTTAGTCGGACAGGGGGTAGATACGCAGTATTTT. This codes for CASSLVGQGVDTQYF.

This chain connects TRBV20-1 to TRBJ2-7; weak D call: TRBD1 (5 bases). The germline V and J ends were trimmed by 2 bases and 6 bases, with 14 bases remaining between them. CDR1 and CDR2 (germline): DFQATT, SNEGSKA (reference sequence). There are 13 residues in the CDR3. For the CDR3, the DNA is TGCAGTGCTAGACTGGGCCCTACAGGCGAGCAGTACTTC. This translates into CSARLGPTGEQYF.

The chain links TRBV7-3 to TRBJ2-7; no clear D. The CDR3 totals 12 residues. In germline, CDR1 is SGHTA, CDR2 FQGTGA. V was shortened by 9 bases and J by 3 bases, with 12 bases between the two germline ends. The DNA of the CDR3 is TGTGCCAGTATGACGGTCCGCTACGAGCAGTACTTC. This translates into CASMTVRYEQYF.

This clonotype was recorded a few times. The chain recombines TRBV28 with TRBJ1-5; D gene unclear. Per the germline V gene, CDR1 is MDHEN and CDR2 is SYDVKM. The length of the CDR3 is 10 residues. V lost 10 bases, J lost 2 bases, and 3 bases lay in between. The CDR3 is CAIGNQPQHF. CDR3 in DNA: TGTGCCATAGGCAATCAGCCCCAGCATTTT.

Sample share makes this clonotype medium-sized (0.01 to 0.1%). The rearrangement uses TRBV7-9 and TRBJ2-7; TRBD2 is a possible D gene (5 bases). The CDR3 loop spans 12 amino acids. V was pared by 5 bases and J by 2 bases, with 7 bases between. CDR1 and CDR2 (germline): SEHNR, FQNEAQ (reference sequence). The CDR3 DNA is TGTGCCAGCAGCGGGGAGCCCTACGAGCAGTACTTC. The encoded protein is CASSGEPYEQYF. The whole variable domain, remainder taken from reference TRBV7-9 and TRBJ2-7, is DTGVSQNPRHKITKRGQNVTFRCDPISEHNRLYWYRQTLGQGPEFLTYFQNEAQLEKSRLLSDRFSAERPKGSFSTLEIQRTEQGDSAMYLCASSGEPYEQYFGPGTRLTVT.

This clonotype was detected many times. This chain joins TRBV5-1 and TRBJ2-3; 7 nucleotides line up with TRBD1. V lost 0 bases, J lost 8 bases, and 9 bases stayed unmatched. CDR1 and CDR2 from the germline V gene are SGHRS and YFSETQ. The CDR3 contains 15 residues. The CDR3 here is CASSLELGGRATQYF. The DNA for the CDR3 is TGCGCCAGCAGCTTGGAGTTAGGGGGCCGGGCTACGCAGTATTTT.

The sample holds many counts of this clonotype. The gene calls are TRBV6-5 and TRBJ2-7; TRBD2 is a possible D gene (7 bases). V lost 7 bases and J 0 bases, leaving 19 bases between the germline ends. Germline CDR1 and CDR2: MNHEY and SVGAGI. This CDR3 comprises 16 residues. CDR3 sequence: CASTGGRWGASYEQYF. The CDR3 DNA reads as TGTGCCAGCACGGGGGGTAGGTGGGGGGCCTCCTACGAGCAGTACTTC.

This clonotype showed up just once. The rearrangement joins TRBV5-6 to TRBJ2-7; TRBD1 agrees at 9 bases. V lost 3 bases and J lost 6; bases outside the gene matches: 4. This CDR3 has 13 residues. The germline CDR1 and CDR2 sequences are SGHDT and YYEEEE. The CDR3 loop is CASSWDRAREQYF. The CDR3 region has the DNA TGTGCCAGCAGCTGGGACAGGGCTCGCGAGCAGTACTTC.